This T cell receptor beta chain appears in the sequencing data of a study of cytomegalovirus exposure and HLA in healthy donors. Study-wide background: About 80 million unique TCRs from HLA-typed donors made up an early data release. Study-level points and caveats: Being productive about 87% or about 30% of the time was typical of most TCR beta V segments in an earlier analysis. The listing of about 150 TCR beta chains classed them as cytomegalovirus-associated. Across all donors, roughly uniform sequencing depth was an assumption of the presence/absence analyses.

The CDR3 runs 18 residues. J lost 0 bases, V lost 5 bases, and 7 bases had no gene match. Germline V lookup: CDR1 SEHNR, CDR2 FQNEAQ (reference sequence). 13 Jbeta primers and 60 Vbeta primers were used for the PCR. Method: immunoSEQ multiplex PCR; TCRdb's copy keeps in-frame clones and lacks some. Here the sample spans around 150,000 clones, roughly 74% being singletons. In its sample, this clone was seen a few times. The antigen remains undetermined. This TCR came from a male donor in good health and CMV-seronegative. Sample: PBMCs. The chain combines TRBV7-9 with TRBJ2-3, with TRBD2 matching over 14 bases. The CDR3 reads CASSRLAGGSRSTDTQYF. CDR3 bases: TGTGCCAGCAGCCGACTAGCGGGGGGGTCAAGAAGCACAGATACGCAGTATTTT.